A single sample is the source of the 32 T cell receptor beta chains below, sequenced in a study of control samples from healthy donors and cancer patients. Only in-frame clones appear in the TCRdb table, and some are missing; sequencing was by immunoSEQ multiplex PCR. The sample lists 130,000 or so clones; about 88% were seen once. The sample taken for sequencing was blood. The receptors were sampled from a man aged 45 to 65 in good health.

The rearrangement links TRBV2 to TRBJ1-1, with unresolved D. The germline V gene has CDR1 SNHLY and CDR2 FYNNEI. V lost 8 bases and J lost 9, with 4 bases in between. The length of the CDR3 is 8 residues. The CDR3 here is CASGQAFF. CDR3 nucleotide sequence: TGTGCCAGCGGGCAAGCTTTCTTT.

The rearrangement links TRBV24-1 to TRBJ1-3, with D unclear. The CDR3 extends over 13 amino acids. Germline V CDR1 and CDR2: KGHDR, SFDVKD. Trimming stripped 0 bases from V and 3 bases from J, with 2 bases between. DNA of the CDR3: TGTGCCACCAGTGATTTGGATGGAAACACCATATATTTT. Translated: CATSDLDGNTIYF.

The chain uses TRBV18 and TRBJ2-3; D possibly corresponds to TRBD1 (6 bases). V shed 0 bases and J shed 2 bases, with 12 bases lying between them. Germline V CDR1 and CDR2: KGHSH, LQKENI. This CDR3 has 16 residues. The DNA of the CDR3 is TGTGCCAGCTCACCACCCATAACAGGGAACACAGATACGCAGTATTTT. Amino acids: CASSPPITGNTDTQYF.

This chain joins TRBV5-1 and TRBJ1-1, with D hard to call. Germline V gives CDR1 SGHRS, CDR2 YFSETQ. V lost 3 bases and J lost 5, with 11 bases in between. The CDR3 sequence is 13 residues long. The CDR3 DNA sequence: TGCGCCAGCAGCTCCACCGAGAATACTGAAGCTTTCTTT. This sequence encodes CASSSTENTEAFF.

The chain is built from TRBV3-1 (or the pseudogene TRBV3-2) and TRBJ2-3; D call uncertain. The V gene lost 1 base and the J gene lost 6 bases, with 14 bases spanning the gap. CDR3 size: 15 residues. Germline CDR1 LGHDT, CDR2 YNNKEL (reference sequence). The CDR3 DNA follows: TGTGCCAGCAGCCAAGTCGGTCCTGCCGGGGATACGCAGTATTTT. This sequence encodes CASSQVGPAGDTQYF.

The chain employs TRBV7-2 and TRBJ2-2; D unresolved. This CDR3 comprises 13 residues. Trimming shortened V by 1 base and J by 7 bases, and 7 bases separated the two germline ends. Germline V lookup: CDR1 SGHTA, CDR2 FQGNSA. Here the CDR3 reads CASSLGVVGELFF. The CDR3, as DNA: TGTGCCAGCAGCTTAGGTGTAGTCGGGGAGCTGTTTTTT.

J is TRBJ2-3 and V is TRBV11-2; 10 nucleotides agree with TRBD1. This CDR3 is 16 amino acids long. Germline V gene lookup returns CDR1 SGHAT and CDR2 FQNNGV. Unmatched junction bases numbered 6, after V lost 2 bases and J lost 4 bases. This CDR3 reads CASSLTSTGGPDTQYF. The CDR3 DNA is TGTGCCAGCAGCTTAACCTCGACAGGGGGCCCAGATACGCAGTATTTT.

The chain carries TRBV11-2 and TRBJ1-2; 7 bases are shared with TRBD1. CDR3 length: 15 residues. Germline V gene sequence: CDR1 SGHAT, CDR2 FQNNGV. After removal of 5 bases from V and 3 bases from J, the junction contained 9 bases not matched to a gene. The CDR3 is CASSTRGQGDYGYTF. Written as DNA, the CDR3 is TGTGCCAGCAGCACTAGGGGGCAGGGGGACTATGGCTACACCTTC.

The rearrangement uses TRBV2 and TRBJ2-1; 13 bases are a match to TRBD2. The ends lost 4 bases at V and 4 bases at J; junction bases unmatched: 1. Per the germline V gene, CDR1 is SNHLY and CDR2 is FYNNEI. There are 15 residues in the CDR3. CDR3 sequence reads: CASSGLAGGYNEQFF. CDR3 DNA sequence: TGTGCCAGCAGTGGACTAGCGGGGGGTTACAATGAGCAGTTCTTC.

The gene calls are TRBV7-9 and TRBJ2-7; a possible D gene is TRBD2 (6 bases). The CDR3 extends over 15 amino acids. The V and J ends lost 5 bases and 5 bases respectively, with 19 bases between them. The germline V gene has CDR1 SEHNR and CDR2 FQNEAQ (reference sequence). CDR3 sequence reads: CASSELASGRNEQYF. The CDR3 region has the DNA TGTGCCAGCAGCGAACTAGCATCTGGGAGGAACGAGCAGTACTTC.

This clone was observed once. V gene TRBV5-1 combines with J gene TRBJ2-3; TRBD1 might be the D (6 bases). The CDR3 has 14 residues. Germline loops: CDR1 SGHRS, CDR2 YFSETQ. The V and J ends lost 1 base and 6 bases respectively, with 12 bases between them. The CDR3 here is CASSLLQGLDTQYF. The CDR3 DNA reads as TGCGCCAGCAGCTTGCTGCAGGGGTTGGATACGCAGTATTTT.

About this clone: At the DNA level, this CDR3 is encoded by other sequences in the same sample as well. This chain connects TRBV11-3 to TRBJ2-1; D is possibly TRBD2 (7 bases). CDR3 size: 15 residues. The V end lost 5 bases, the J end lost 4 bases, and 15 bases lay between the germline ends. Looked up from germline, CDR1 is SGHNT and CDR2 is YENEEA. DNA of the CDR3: TGTGCCAGCAGCCTATTGGCGGGGGCTTACAATGAGCAGTTCTTC. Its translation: CASSLLAGAYNEQFF.

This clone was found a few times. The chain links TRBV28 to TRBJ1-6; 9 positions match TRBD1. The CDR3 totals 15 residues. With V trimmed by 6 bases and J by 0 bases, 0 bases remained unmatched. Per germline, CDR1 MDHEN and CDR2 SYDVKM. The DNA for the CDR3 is TGTGCCAGCAGGGGACAGGGCTCCTATAATTCACCCCTCCACTTT. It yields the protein CASRGQGSYNSPLHF. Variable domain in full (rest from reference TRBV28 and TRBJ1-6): DVKVTQSSRYLVKRTGEKVFLECVQDMDHENMFWYRQDPGLGLRLIYFSYDVKMKEKGDIPEGYSVSREKKERFSLILESASTNQTSMYLCASRGQGSYNSPLHFGNGTRLTVT.

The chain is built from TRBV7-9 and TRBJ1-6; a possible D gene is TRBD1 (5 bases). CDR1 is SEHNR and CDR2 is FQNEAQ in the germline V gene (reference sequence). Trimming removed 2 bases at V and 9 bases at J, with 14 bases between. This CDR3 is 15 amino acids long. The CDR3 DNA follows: TGTGCCAGCAGCTTAAGCGACAGAGAATTTTCACCCCTCCACTTT. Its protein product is CASSLSDREFSPLHF.

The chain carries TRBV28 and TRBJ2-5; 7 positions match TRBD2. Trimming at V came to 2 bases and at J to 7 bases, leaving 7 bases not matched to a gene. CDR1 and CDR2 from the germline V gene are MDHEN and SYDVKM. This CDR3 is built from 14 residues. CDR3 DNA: TGTGCCAGCAGTTTAACCGGGGGGACCGTGACCCAGTACTTC. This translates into CASSLTGGTVTQYF.

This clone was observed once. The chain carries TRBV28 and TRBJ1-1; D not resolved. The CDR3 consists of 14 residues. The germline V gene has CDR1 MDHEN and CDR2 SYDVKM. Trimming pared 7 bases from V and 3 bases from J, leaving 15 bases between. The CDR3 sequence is CASKQSEWDTEAFF. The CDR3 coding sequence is TGTGCCAGCAAACAGTCTGAATGGGACACTGAAGCTTTCTTT.

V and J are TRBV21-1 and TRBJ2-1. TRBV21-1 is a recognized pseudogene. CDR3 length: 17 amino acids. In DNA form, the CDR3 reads TGTGCCAGCAGCACCCGAGCCAAGGGGGGTTTTAACAATGAGCAGTTCTTC. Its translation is CASSTRAKGGFNNEQFF.

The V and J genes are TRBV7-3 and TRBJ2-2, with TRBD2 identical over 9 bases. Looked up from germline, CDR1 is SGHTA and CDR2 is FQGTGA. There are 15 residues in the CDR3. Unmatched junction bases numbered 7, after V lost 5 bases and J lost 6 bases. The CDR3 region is CASSLRTSAAGELFF. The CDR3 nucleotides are TGTGCCAGCAGCCTCCGGACTAGCGCGGCCGGGGAGCTGTTTTTT.

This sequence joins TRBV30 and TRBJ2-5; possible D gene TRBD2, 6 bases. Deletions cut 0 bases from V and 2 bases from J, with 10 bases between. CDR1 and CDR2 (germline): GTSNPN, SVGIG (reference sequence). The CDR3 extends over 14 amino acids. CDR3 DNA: TGTGCCTGGAGTGTAACGGGGGATCAAGAGACCCAGTACTTC. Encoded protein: CAWSVTGDQETQYF.

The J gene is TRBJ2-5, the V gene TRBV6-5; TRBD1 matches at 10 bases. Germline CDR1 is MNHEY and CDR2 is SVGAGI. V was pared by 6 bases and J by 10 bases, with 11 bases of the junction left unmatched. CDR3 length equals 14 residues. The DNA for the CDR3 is TGTGCCAGCAGCGGGGACAGGGGCTTTCGGGGCCAGTACTTC. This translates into CASSGDRGFRGQYF.

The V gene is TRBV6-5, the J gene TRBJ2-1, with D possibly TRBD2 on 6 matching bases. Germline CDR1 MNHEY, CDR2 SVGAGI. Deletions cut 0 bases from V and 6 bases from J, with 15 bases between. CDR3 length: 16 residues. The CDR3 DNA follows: TGTGCCAGCAGTTACTCGGGGGGAATTACTGGCAATGAGCAGTTCTTC. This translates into CASSYSGGITGNEQFF.

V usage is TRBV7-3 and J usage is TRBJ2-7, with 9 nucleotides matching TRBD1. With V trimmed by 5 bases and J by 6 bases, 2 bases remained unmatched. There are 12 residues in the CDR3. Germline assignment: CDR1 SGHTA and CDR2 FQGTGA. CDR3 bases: TGTGCCAGCAGCGAACAGGGGGCCGAGCAGTACTTC. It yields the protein CASSEQGAEQYF. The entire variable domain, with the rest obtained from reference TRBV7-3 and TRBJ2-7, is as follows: GAGVSQTPSNKVTEKGKYVELRCDPISGHTALYWYRQSLGQGPEFLIYFQGTGAADDSGLPNDRFFAVRPEGSVSTLKIQRTERGDSAVYLCASSEQGAEQYFGPGTRLTVT.

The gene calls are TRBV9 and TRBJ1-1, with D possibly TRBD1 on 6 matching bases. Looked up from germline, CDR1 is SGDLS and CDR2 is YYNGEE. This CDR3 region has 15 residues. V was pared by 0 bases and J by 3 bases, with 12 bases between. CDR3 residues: CASSVELRGDTEAFF. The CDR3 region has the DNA TGTGCCAGCAGCGTAGAACTGAGGGGGGACACTGAAGCTTTCTTT.

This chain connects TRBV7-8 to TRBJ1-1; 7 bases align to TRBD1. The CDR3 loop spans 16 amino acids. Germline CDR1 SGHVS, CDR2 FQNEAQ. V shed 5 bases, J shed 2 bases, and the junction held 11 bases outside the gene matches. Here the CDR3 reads CASSLSQGTANTEAFF. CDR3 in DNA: TGTGCCAGCAGCCTGTCACAGGGGACTGCAAACACTGAAGCTTTCTTT.

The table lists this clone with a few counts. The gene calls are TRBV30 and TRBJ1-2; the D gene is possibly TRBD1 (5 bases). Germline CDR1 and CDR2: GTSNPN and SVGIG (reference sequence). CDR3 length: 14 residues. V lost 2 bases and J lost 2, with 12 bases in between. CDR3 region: CAWSRGWGNYGYTF. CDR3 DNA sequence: TGTGCCTGGAGTCGAGGGTGGGGGAACTATGGCTACACCTTC.

The DNA for the CDR3 is TGCGCCAGTTCACTAAGACAGAGCTCCTACGAGCAGTACTTC. Translating gives CASSLRQSSYEQYF. The chain couples TRBV5-1 to TRBJ2-7, with D maybe TRBD1 (5 bases). The V and J ends lost 8 bases and 0 bases respectively, with 15 bases between them. The CDR3 covers 14 residues. Germline CDR1 and CDR2: SGHRS and YFSETQ.

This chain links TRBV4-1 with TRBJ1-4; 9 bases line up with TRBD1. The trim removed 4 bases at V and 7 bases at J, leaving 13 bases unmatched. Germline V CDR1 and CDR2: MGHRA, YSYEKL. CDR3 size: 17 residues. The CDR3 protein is CASSLRFLQGAGEKLFF. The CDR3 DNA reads TGCGCCAGCAGCCTCCGGTTCCTACAGGGGGCGGGTGAAAAACTGTTTTTT.

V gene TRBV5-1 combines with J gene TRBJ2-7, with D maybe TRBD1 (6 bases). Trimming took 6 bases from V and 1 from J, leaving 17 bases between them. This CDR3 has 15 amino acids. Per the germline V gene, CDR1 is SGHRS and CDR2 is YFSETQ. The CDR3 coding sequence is TGCGCCAGCATTCGCAAGGACAGCTTATCCTACGAGCAGTACTTC. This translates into CASIRKDSLSYEQYF.

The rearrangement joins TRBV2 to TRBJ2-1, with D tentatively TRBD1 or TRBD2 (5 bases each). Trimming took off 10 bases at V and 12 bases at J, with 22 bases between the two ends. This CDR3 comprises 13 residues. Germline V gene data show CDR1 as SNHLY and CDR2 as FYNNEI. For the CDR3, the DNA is TGTGCCACCGGGACCGAACTAGGGAACTCGCAGTTCTTC. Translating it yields CATGTELGNSQFF.

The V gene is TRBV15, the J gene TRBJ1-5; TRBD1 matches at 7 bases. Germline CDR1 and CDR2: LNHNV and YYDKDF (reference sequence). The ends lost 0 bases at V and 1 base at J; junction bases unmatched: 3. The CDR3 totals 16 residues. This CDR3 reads CATSRETGISNQPQHF. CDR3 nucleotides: TGTGCCACCAGCAGAGAGACAGGGATCAGCAATCAGCCCCAGCATTTT.

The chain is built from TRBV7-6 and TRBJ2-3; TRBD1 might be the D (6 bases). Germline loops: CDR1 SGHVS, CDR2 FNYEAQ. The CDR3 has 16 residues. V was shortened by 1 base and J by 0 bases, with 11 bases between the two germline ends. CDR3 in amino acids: CASSLVTGQSTDTQYF. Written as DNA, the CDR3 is TGTGCCAGCAGCTTAGTGACGGGACAAAGCACAGATACGCAGTATTTT.

Here the CDR3 DNA reads TGCGCCAGCAGTGAACAAGGTTTTGGAGGCTACACCTTC. Protein: CASSEQGFGGYTF. This chain uses TRBV10-2 with TRBJ1-2; D remains ambiguous. In germline, CDR1 is WSHSY, CDR2 SAAADI. Trimming shortened V by 3 bases and J by 8 bases, and 13 bases separated the two germline ends. This CDR3 comprises 13 residues.